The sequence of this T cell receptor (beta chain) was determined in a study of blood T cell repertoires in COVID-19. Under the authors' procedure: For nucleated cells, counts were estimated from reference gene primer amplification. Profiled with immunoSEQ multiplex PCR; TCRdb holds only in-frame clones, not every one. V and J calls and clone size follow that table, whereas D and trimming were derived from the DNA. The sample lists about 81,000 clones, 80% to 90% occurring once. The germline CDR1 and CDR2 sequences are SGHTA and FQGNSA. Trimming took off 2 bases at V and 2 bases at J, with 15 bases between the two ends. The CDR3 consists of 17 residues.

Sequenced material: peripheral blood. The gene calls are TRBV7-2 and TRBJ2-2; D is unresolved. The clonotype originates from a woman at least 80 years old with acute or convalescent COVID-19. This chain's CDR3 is CASSLTAPRRNTGELFF. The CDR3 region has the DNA TGTGCCAGCAGCTTAACTGCGCCCAGGCGAAACACCGGGGAGCTGTTTTTT.